A single sample is the source of the 5 T cell receptor beta chains below, sequenced in a study of T cell responses to AZD1222 COVID-19 vaccine. Measured with immunoSEQ multiplex PCR; TCRdb has only the in-frame clones, and not every one. Of fewer than 140,000 clones in the sample, almost 90% were seen once. This material consisted of peripheral blood, taken on day 0 of AZD1222 vaccination. All receptors derive from an adult in good health.

The gene calls are TRBV7-6 and TRBJ1-2; 8 bases are shared with TRBD1. Trimming at V came to 5 bases and at J to 4 bases, leaving 9 bases not matched to a gene. This CDR3 contains 15 residues. Germline values: CDR1 SGHVS, CDR2 FNYEAQ. As DNA, the CDR3 is TGTGCCAGCAGCCCAGCGACAGGGGCGGGCTATGGCTACACCTTC. Its translation: CASSPATGAGYGYTF.

The genes are TRBV18 and TRBJ2-1; tentatively, D is TRBD1 (5 bases). CDR1 and CDR2 from the germline V gene are KGHSH and LQKENI. Trimming took off 5 bases at V and 4 bases at J, with 12 bases between the two ends. The CDR3 loop spans 14 amino acids. As DNA, the CDR3 is TGTGCCAGCTCAACAGACAGAGATTACAATGAGCAGTTCTTC. Translation: CASSTDRDYNEQFF.

CDR3 residues: CASSPPSGRGTEAFF. CDR3 DNA: TGTGCCAGCAGCCCCCCTAGCGGTCGGGGCACTGAAGCTTTCTTT. V and J are TRBV6-5 and TRBJ1-1; D ambiguous. Germline V gene data show CDR1 as MNHEY and CDR2 as SVGAGI. Trimming took off 6 bases at V and 4 bases at J, with 18 bases between the two ends. The CDR3 extends over 15 amino acids.

V gene TRBV6-5 combines with J gene TRBJ2-3; D is ambiguous. V was pared by 4 bases and J by 4 bases, with 15 bases between. CDR3 length: 15 residues. Germline values: CDR1 MNHEY, CDR2 SVGAGI. In nucleotides, the CDR3 is TGTGCCAGCAGTTCTGGCCTTTCCAACGCAGATACGCAGTATTTT. As protein: CASSSGLSNADTQYF.

This chain uses TRBV6-2 or TRBV6-3 with TRBJ1-2, with D uncertain. There are 13 residues in the CDR3. Germline V gene sequence: CDR1 MNHEY, CDR2 SVGEGT. V shed 3 bases and J shed 4 bases, with 9 bases lying between them. The CDR3 is CASSYQLAYGYTF. CDR3 DNA sequence: TGTGCCAGCAGTTATCAACTGGCCTATGGCTACACCTTC.